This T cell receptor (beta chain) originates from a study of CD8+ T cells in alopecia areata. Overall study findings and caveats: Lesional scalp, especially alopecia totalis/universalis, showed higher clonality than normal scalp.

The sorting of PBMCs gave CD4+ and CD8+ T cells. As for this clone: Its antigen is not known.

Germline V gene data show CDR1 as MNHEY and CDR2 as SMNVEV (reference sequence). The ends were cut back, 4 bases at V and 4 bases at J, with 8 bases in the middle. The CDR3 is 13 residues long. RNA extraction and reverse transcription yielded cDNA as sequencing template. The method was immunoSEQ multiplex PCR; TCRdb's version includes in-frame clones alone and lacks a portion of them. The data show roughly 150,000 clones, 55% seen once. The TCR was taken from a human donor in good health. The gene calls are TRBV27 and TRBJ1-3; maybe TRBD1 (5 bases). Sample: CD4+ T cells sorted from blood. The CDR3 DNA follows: TGTGCCAGCAGTTCATACAGGGGAAACACCATATATTTT. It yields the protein CASSSYRGNTIYF.